This TCR beta chain was recorded in a study of shared clonotypes between healthy human individuals. A note on this clone: The same CDR3 can be traced to other DNA sequences in this sample.

CDR3 length: 15 amino acids. V lost 3 bases and J lost 6, with 14 bases in between. The V gene's germline CDR1 is SGHTA and CDR2 FQGNSA. Some clones are missing from TCRdb's copy, which holds only in-frame ones; the method was immunoSEQ multiplex PCR. The table shows millions of clones, with roughly 95% occurring only once. The receptor was derived from a man aged 18 to 30 in good health. This rearrangement joins TRBV7-2 to TRBJ2-2; tentative D call: TRBD2 (5 bases). Material: naive CD4+ T cells sorted from blood. Subset defined: CD45RA+ positively selected. CDR3: CASSFRHGGPGELFF. The CDR3 bases are TGTGCCAGCAGCTTCCGACACGGAGGTCCCGGGGAGCTGTTTTTT.